Listed below are T cell receptor beta chains from one sample, sequenced in a study of cytomegalovirus exposure and HLA in healthy donors. Libraries were prepared by immunoSEQ multiplex PCR; TCRdb keeps only in-frame clonotypes and omits some of them. There are some 120,000 clones in the sample; 75% to 85% occur only once, and about 2.5% lies in the top ten. The sequenced sample consisted of PBMCs. These receptors originate from a man younger than 40 in good health and CMV-seronegative. CDR3s include the opening cysteine and the closing phenylalanine or tryptophan. Each record gives: J gene, V gene, clone size, D gene, CDR3 protein, CDR3 DNA. A D gene is named only where the DNA matches it firmly. Expanded clones are given a class, and other clones once, few, many or no size at all.

>TRBJ2-5|TRBV27|NA|NA
CASIDRIGGSETQYF
TGTGCCAGCATCGATCGAATCGGGGGTTCAGAGACCCAGTACTTC
>TRBJ1-1|TRBV6-5|NA|NA
CASSYSRQPLNTEAFF
TGTGCCAGCAGTTACTCGCGGCAGCCGTTGAACACTGAAGCTTTCTTT
>TRBJ1-2|TRBV10-1|NA|NA
CASRPGQPPNYGYTF
TGCGCCAGTCGCCCCGGACAGCCACCTAACTATGGCTACACCTTC
>TRBJ1-5|TRBV29-1|NA|NA
CSALYETQHF
TGCAGCGCATTGTATGAGACCCAGCATTTT
>TRBJ2-2|TRBV7-9|NA|TRBD1
CASSLVRDRASAGELFF
TGTGCCAGCAGCTTAGTTAGGGACAGGGCTTCGGCCGGGGAGCTGTTTTTT
>TRBJ1-1|TRBV28|NA|TRBD1
CASSPTPQGMISEAFF
TGTGCCAGCAGTCCAACCCCACAGGGGATGATTTCTGAAGCTTTCTTT
>TRBJ2-5|TRBV5-8|NA|NA
CASSQGQTFFQETQYF
TGTGCCAGCAGCCAAGGACAGACCTTTTTCCAAGAGACCCAGTACTTC
>TRBJ1-4|TRBV11-2|NA|NA
CASSLRDIATNEKLFF
TGTGCCAGCAGCCTAAGGGACATCGCAACTAATGAAAAACTGTTTTTT
>TRBJ1-1|TRBV23-1|NA|NA
CASSHTPWTTEMNTEAFF
TGCGCCAGCAGTCACACCCCCTGGACAACGGAAATGAACACTGAAGCTTTCTTT
>TRBJ2-3|TRBV19|NA|NA
CASSGRQGTDTQYF
TGTGCCAGTAGTGGGCGACAGGGCACAGATACGCAGTATTTT
>TRBJ1-2|TRBV7-9|NA|NA
CASSLGLRALYGYTF
TGTGCCAGCAGCTTAGGGCTGCGGGCCCTATATGGCTACACCTTC
>TRBJ2-1|TRBV29-1|NA|NA
CSAGQPRFF
TGCAGCGCCGGACAGCCCCGGTTCTTC
>TRBJ2-2|TRBV7-9|once|TRBD1
CASSKGQGANTGELFF
TGTGCCAGCAGCAAAGGACAGGGGGCGAACACCGGGGAGCTGTTTTTT
>TRBJ2-2|TRBV9|NA|TRBD1
CASSARQGSTGELFF
TGTGCCAGCAGCGCACGACAGGGGAGTACCGGGGAGCTGTTTTTT
>TRBJ2-3|TRBV6-5|once|TRBD2
CASTHGDYQDTQYF
TGTGCCAGCACCCACGGGGACTACCAGGATACGCAGTATTTT
>TRBJ1-2|TRBV7-2|NA|NA
CASSLEYMGSYGYTF
TGTGCCAGCAGCTTAGAATATATGGGCAGCTATGGCTACACCTTC
>TRBJ2-2|TRBV18|few|TRBD1
CASSPPGTGGLGTGELFF
TGTGCCAGCTCACCACCCGGGACAGGGGGTCTAGGCACCGGGGAGCTGTTTTTT
>TRBJ1-4|TRBV10-2|once|NA
CASSDPTGVSNEKLFF
TGCGCCAGCAGTGACCCTACGGGGGTTTCTAATGAAAAACTGTTTTTT
>TRBJ2-7|TRBV6-5|NA|TRBD2
CASSYSGTSWYEQYF
TGTGCCAGCAGTTACTCAGGGACTAGCTGGTACGAGCAGTACTTC
>TRBJ2-1|TRBV19|NA|NA
CASSMMQGIHNEQFF
TGTGCCAGTAGTATGATGCAGGGGATCCACAATGAGCAGTTCTTC
>TRBJ1-1|TRBV4-1|NA|TRBD1
CASSHSRDRMNTEAFF
TGCGCCAGCAGCCACTCCCGGGACAGGATGAACACTGAAGCTTTCTTT
>TRBJ1-2|TRBV27|once|NA
CASSLRDGQIYGYTF
TGTGCCAGCAGTTTACGTGACGGACAGATCTATGGCTACACCTTC
>TRBJ2-3|TRBV28|NA|NA
CASSFIRGADTQYF
TGTGCCAGCAGTTTTATCAGAGGTGCAGATACGCAGTATTTT
>TRBJ2-7|TRBV4-1|few|TRBD2
CASSQEGLAGGYEQYF
TGCGCCAGCAGCCAAGAGGGACTAGCGGGAGGCTACGAGCAGTACTTC
>TRBJ2-3|TRBV18|NA|TRBD2
CASSRTSGPSDTQYF
TGTGCCAGCTCACGCACTAGCGGCCCATCAGATACGCAGTATTTT
>TRBJ2-7|TRBV18|NA|TRBD1
CASSSGQGYEQYF
TGTGCCAGCTCTTCAGGACAGGGCTACGAGCAGTACTTC
>TRBJ2-1|TRBV9|NA|TRBD2
CASRGAGGGNEQFF
TGTGCCAGCAGGGGTGCCGGGGGGGGAAATGAGCAGTTCTTC
>TRBJ1-2|TRBV6-5|NA|TRBD1
CASSIRGNYGYTF
TGTGCCAGCAGCATCAGGGGGAACTATGGCTACACCTTC
>TRBJ1-3|TRBV6-5|once|TRBD1
CASSRDSQSGNTIYF
TGTGCCAGCAGCAGGGACAGCCAGTCTGGAAACACCATATATTTT
>TRBJ1-1|TRBV11-2|NA|NA
CASSMTSLGTEAFF
TGTGCCAGCAGCATGACATCACTCGGCACTGAAGCTTTCTTT
>TRBJ2-3|TRBV25-1|few|NA
CASSEYVLGGWGTDTQYF
TGTGCCAGCAGTGAATATGTCTTAGGGGGTTGGGGCACAGATACGCAGTATTTT
>TRBJ2-7|TRBV27|NA|NA
CASSFHNREQYF
TGTGCCAGCAGTTTTCACAACCGCGAGCAGTACTTC
>TRBJ2-5|TRBV28|NA|TRBD2
CASSALAVYQETQYF
TGTGCCAGCAGTGCACTAGCGGTATACCAAGAGACCCAGTACTTC
>TRBJ2-5|TRBV5-1|NA|TRBD2
CASSDGTSSETQYF
TGCGCCAGCAGCGATGGGACTAGCAGCGAGACCCAGTACTTC
>TRBJ1-1|TRBV29-1|NA|NA
CSVGGGAFF
TGCAGCGTTGGAGGTGGCGCTTTCTTT
>TRBJ2-7|TRBV4-3|NA|TRBD2
CASSQYGGGSYEQYF
TGCGCCAGCAGCCAGTATGGGGGGGGGAGCTACGAGCAGTACTTC
>TRBJ1-3|TRBV19|once|NA
CATSAGVTAGNTIYF
TGTGCCACCTCCGCTGGAGTAACGGCTGGAAACACCATATATTTT
>TRBJ1-2|TRBV19|NA|NA
CASSIDLGHLYGYTF
TGTGCCAGTAGTATAGATCTGGGACACCTCTATGGCTACACCTTC
>TRBJ2-7|TRBV11-3|NA|TRBD1
CASSLMGQGIEHEQYF
TGTGCCAGCAGCTTAATGGGACAGGGAATCGAACACGAGCAGTACTTC
>TRBJ1-1|TRBV6-4|NA|NA
CASSTTAMNTEAFF
TGTGCCAGCAGTACGACTGCAATGAACACTGAAGCTTTCTTT
>TRBJ1-4|TRBV5-1|few|NA
CASRQQVSTNEKLFF
TGCGCCAGCAGACAACAGGTCTCAACTAATGAAAAACTGTTTTTT
>TRBJ2-7|TRBV6-5|NA|TRBD1
CASSYSDRGREQYF
TGTGCCAGCAGTTACTCTGACAGGGGGCGCGAGCAGTACTTC
>TRBJ2-7|TRBV9|NA|TRBD1
CASSVDRGLGEQYF
TGTGCCAGCAGCGTAGACAGGGGGCTCGGCGAGCAGTACTTC
>TRBJ2-1|TRBV27|NA|TRBD2
CASSWGGSEQFF
TGTGCCAGCAGTTGGGGGGGGTCTGAGCAGTTCTTC
>TRBJ2-3|TRBV18|NA|NA
CASSPRQGDTQYF
TGTGCCAGCTCACCCCGACAAGGAGATACGCAGTATTTT
>TRBJ1-4|TRBV27|NA|NA
CASRGGSWKNEKLFF
TGTGCCAGCAGGGGAGGAAGTTGGAAGAATGAAAAACTGTTTTTT
>TRBJ2-7|TRBV2|NA|TRBD2
CASRVGTSGSPEQYF
TGTGCCAGCAGGGTGGGGACTAGCGGGAGTCCCGAGCAGTACTTC
>TRBJ2-2|TRBV9|NA|NA
CASRPSDTGELFF
TGTGCCAGCAGGCCTAGTGACACCGGGGAGCTGTTTTTT
>TRBJ2-5|TRBV29-1|NA|NA
CSVEDTAGAQSQYF
TGCAGCGTTGAAGATACGGCAGGGGCCCAGTCCCAGTACTTC